The source of this TCR beta chain is a study of TIL therapy for anti-PD-1-resistant metastatic lung cancer. The CDR3 covers 17 residues. The time point denotes: pre-treatment sample, taken before nivolumab and TIL therapy. Pleural nodules or supraclavicular lymph nodes made up most of the excised metastases sampled. Patients then received nivolumab; progressors got lymphodepletion, TIL and IL-2. The libraries were made with immunoSEQ v3. Each library reached roughly 2 million read pairs, or about 5-6.5 million at deep level. Using immunoSEQ multiplex PCR, the repertoire was profiled, and TCRdb retains in-frame clones only, with some absent. Of approximately 92,000 clones in the sample, just over 65% were seen once.

This sample comprised tumor tissue, obtained at baseline. This TCR derives from a person between 25 and 79 years old with non-small cell lung cancer. V is TRBV21-1 and J is TRBJ1-2; the table's D call, TRBD1, has no DNA check behind it. TRBV21-1 is classified as a pseudogene. CDR3 sequence reads: CASSKAPGDTGDYGYTF. In DNA, the CDR3 is TGTGCCAGCAGCAAAGCGCCAGGGGACACCGGGGACTATGGCTACACCTTC.